A selection of T cell receptor beta chains follows, all from one sample in a study of blood T cells in healthy people across ages. From the 5' RACE reads, TCRdb called clonotypes with MiXCR, one entry per CDR3 protein. Seen here are over 950,000 distinct CDR3 sequences, around two fifths observed once, and the top ten hold around 12%. Sequencing used blood. These receptors all stem from a man aged 18 to 30 in good health. Each CDR3 is given with its conserved first and last residue. D genes are given only for firm matches. For some rows the clone size is stated as once, few or many, or as a class when expanded; others skip it.

v_call	j_call	clone_size	d_call	cdr3_nt	cdr3_aa
TRBV27	TRBJ1-1	.	TRBD1	TGTGCCAGCAGTGTATTGACAGGGTTTGAAGCTTTCTTT	CASSVLTGFEAFF
TRBV28	TRBJ2-3	once	TRBD2	TGTGCCAGCAGAAGAAATAGCGGGGGGTACACAGATACGCAGTATTTT	CASRRNSGGYTDTQYF
TRBV4-1	TRBJ1-2	.	.	TGCGCCAGCAGCCAAGACCATCCGCAGGGGTTCGATAACTATGGCTACACCTTC	CASSQDHPQGFDNYGYTF
TRBV28	TRBJ1-5	few	.	TGTGCCAGCAGCCCCAACAGGGTGCAGCCCCAGCATTTT	CASSPNRVQPQHF
TRBV2	TRBJ2-1	.	.	TGTGCCAGCTTACGTTGGACGAGGAGCTCCTACAATGAGCAGTTCTTC	CASLRWTRSSYNEQFF
TRBV29-1	TRBJ2-1	few	.	TGCAGCGTTGAGGGAGGTAGGAATGAGCAGTTCTTC	CSVEGGRNEQFF
TRBV20-1	TRBJ2-3	many	.	TGCAGTGCTAGAGGCGGAAATACGCAGTATTTT	CSARGGNTQYF
TRBV29-1	TRBJ1-2	.	TRBD1	TGCAGCATGTTGACAGGGGGCTATGGCTACACCTTC	CSMLTGGYGYTF
TRBV2	TRBJ2-1	.	TRBD2	TGTGCCAGCAGTTATTATAGCGGGGGGGCGGTGGAGCAGTTCTTC	CASSYYSGGAVEQFF
TRBV4-3	TRBJ1-4	few	.	TGCGCCAGCAGCCTAACGACCGAGGACGCCAAACTGTTTTTT	CASSLTTEDAKLFF
TRBV7-9	TRBJ2-1	few	.	TGTGCCAGCAGCCCCATACAGGGTTACAATGAGCAGTTCTTC	CASSPIQGYNEQFF
TRBV4-1	TRBJ2-5	few	.	TGCGCCAGCAGCCAAGTCGTGAAGCGGCAAGAGACCCAGTACTTC	CASSQVVKRQETQYF
TRBV4-2	TRBJ2-7	.	.	TGTGCCAGCAGCCAAGAGCCCCTCAGCTACGAGCAGTACTTC	CASSQEPLSYEQYF
TRBV7-2	TRBJ1-1	.	.	TGTGTCAGTAGCTTAGATGGCCTTCTCGGGTCCACTGAAGCTTTCTTT	CVSSLDGLLGSTEAFF
TRBV27	TRBJ2-1	few	TRBD2	TGTGCCAGCAGTCCGCAAGTGGGACTAGCGGGGGGAGTCGTGAATGAGCAGTTCTTC	CASSPQVGLAGGVVNEQFF
TRBV6-2/TRBV6-3	TRBJ2-7	.	.	TGTGCCAGCAGGTACGGACTCTACGAGCAGTACTTC	CASRYGLYEQYF
TRBV11-2	TRBJ1-1	.	.	TGTGCCAGCAGCTTGCCGCTTGGTAAGAGGAACACTGAAGCTTTCTTT	CASSLPLGKRNTEAFF
TRBV28	TRBJ2-7	.	.	TGTGCCAGCAGTGCGGACAGAATCTCCTACAATGAGCAGTACTTC	CASSADRISYNEQYF